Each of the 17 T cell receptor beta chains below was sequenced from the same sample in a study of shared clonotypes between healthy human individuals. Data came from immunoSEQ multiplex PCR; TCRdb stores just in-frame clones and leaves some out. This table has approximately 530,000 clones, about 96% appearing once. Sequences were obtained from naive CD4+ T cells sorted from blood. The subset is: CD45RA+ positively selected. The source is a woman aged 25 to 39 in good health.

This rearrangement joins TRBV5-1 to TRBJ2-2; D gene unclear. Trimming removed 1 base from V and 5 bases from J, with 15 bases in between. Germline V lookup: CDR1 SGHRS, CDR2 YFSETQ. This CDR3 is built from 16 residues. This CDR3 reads CASSLLGRQQTGELFF. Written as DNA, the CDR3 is TGCGCCAGCAGCTTGCTAGGGCGCCAACAGACCGGGGAGCTGTTTTTT.

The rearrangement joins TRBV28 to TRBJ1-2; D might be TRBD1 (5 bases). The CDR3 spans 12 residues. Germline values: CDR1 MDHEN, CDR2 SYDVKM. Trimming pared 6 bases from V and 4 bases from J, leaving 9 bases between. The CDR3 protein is CASSNRIYGYTF. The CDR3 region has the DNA TGTGCCAGCAGCAACAGGATCTATGGCTACACCTTC.

The CDR3, as DNA: TGTGCCAGCAGTCCCGGATGGACAGGGGGCGCCGAAGCTTTCTTT. Protein product: CASSPGWTGGAEAFF. This rearrangement joins TRBV27 to TRBJ1-1, with 11 bases identical to TRBD1. The V segment lost 5 bases and the J segment 8 bases; nucleotides outside the gene matches: 10. The CDR3 consists of 15 residues. The germline CDR1 and CDR2 sequences are MNHEY and SMNVEV (reference sequence).

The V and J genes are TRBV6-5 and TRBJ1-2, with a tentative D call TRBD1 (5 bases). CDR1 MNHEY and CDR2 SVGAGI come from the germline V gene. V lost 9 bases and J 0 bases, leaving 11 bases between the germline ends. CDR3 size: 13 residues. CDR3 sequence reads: CASWGRANYGYTF. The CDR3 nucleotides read TGTGCCAGTTGGGGGAGGGCTAACTATGGCTACACCTTC.

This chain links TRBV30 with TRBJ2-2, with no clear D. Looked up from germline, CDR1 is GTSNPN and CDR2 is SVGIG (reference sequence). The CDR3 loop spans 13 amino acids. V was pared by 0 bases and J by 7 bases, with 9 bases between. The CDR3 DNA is TGTGCCTGGAGTGTAATCGCTCACGGGGAGCTGTTTTTT. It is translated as CAWSVIAHGELFF. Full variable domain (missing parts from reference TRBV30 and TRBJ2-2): SQTIHQWPATLVQPVGSPLSLECTVEGTSNPNLYWYRQAAGRGLQLLFYSVGIGQISSEVPQNLSASRPQDRQFILSSKKLLLSDSGFYLCAWSVIAHGELFFGEGSRLTVL.

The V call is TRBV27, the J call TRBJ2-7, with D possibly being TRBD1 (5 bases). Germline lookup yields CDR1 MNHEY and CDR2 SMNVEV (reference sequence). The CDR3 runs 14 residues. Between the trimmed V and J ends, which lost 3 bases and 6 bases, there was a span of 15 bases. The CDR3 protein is CASSFRGHHLEQYF. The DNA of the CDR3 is TGTGCCAGCAGTTTTAGAGGACACCACCTCGAGCAGTACTTC.

CDR3: CASSSSQLSYEQYF. CDR3 sequence (DNA): TGCGCCAGCAGCTCGTCGCAGCTTTCCTACGAGCAGTACTTC. This chain joins TRBV5-1 and TRBJ2-7; no firm D call. This CDR3 has 14 amino acids. V was pared by 3 bases and J by 1 base, with 11 bases between. CDR1 is SGHRS and CDR2 is YFSETQ in the germline V gene.

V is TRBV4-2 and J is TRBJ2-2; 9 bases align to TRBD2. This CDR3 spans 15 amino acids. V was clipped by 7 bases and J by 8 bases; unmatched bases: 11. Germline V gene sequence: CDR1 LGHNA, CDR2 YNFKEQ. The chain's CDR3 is CASNPSGTGSGELFF. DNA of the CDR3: TGTGCCAGCAACCCTAGCGGGACTGGCTCAGGGGAGCTGTTTTTT.

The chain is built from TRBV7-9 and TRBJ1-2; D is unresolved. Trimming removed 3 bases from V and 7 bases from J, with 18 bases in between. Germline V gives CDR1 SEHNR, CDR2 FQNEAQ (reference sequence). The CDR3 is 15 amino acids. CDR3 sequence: CASSFQLRPGSGYTF. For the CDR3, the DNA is TGTGCCAGCAGCTTTCAGCTGAGACCGGGGTCTGGCTACACCTTC.

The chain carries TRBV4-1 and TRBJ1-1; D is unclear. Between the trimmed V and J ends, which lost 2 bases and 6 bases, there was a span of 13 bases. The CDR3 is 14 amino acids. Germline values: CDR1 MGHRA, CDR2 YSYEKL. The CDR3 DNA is TGCGCCAGCAGCCAAACGGGGATCAAATCTGAAGCTTTCTTT. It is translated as CASSQTGIKSEAFF.

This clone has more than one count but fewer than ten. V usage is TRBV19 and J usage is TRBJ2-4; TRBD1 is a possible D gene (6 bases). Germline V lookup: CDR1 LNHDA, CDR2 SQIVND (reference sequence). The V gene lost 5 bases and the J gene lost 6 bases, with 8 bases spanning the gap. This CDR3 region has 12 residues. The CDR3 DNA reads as TGTGCCAGTAGTGGCAGGGGAAACATTCAGTACTTC. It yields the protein CASSGRGNIQYF.

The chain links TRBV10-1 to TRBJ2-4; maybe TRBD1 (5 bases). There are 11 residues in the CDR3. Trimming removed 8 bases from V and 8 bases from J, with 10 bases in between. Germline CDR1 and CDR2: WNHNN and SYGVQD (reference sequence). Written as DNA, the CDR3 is TGCGCCAGCGGCGACAGTGACATTCAGTACTTC. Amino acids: CASGDSDIQYF.

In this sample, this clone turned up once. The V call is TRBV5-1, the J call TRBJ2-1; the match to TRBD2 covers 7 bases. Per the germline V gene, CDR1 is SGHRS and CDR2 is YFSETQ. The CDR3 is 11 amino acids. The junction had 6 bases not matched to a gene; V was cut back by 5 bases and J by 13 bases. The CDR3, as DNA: TGCGCCAGCAGGCGGGAGAACTACCAGTTCTTC. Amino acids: CASRRENYQFF. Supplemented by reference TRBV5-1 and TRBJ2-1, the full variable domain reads KAGVTQTPRYLIKTRGQQVTLSCSPISGHRSVSWYQQTPGQGLQFLFEYFSETQRNKGNFPGRFSGRQFSNSRSEMNVSTLELGDSALYLCASRRENYQFFGPGTRLTVL.

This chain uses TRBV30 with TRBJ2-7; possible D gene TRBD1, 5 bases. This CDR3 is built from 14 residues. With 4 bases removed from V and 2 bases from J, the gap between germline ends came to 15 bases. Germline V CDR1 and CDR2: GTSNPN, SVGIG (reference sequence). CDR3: CAWNAWQGTYEQYF. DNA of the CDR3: TGTGCCTGGAATGCGTGGCAGGGTACCTACGAGCAGTACTTC.

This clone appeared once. Here the CDR3 reads CASSPSGSPYEQYF. DNA for the CDR3: TGTGCCAGCAGCCCTAGCGGGAGTCCCTACGAGCAGTACTTC. V usage is TRBV9 and J usage is TRBJ2-5; 10 nucleotides line up with TRBD2. The DNA end is a closer match to TRBJ2-7, so the J assignment may be wrong. CDR1 and CDR2 (germline): SGDLS, YYNGEE. The CDR3 length is 14 residues.

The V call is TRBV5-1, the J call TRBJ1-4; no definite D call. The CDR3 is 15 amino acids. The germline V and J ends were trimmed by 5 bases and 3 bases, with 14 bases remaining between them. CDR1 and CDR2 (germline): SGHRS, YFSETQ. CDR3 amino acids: CASSKAVKANEKLFF. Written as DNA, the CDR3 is TGCGCCAGCAGTAAGGCCGTGAAAGCTAATGAAAAACTGTTTTTT.

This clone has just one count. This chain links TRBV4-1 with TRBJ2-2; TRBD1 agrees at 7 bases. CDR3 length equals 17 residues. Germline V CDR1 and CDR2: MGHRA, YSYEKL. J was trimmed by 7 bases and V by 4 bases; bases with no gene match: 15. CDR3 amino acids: CASSPGGRRGRIGELFF. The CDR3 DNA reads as TGCGCCAGCAGCCCCGGTGGTCGTAGGGGGCGAATCGGGGAGCTGTTTTTT.